The clone carrying this T cell receptor beta chain has only a few counts. Sequencing used immunoSEQ multiplex PCR; TCRdb keeps in-frame clones, though not all of them. Of some 84,000 clones listed, more than 85% are singletons. The data are from a study of technical replicates of blood from a few donors. The V end was cut by 2 bases, the J end by 9 bases, with 5 bases between. CDR3 size: 11 residues. Per germline, CDR1 SNHLY and CDR2 FYNNEI. The receptor was isolated from a human donor in good health. V gene TRBV2 combines with J gene TRBJ2-1; D is perhaps TRBD1 (5 bases). The sequenced material came from T cells isolated from PBMCs. The CDR3 reads CASSEQGEQFF. The CDR3 region has the DNA TGTGCCAGCAGTGAACAGGGTGAGCAGTTCTTC.